The 19 T cell receptor beta chains listed next were all sequenced from one sample in a study of T-cell memory formation after mild COVID-19. In TCRdb, the 5' RACE reads were re-called with MiXCR into one record per CDR3 protein. The table records almost 250,000 distinct CDR3 sequences, just over 15% of them present only once. The sequencing input was PBMCs or a T cell subset sorted from them (not recorded which). Receptors originate from an adult woman who had mild COVID-19 (a few samples of this study predate the infection). Cell type and time point are not known.

This chain links TRBV7-8 with TRBJ1-2; D unclear. The germline V and J ends were trimmed by 4 bases and 0 bases, with 12 bases remaining between them. In germline, CDR1 is SGHVS, CDR2 FQNEAQ. The CDR3 totals 15 residues. The CDR3 sequence is CASSSTLAANYGYTF. The CDR3 DNA follows: TGTGCCAGCAGCTCGACGTTAGCAGCTAACTATGGCTACACCTTC.

The gene calls are TRBV6-5 and TRBJ2-7, with D possibly matching TRBD2 (6 bases). Germline V gene lookup returns CDR1 MNHEY and CDR2 SVGAGI. This CDR3 region has 14 residues. Trimming took off 5 bases at V and 0 bases at J, with 11 bases between the two ends. The CDR3 DNA is TGTGCCAGCAGTGGAGGGCTAGGCTCCTACGAGCAGTACTTC. Amino acid sequence: CASSGGLGSYEQYF.

The V call is TRBV5-1, the J call TRBJ1-2, with 10 bases fitting TRBD1. V lost 4 bases to trimming and J lost 3 bases; unmatched junction nucleotides: 3. Germline V lookup: CDR1 SGHRS, CDR2 YFSETQ. CDR3 length: 14 amino acids. The CDR3 coding sequence is TGCGCCAGCAGCGAGGGACAGGGGCACTATGGCTACACCTTC. Amino acid sequence: CASSEGQGHYGYTF.

A few counts support this clonotype. The CDR3 spells CATSAGLAPSEEQYF. DNA for the CDR3: TGTGCCACCAGTGCCGGACTAGCTCCCAGTGAAGAGCAGTACTTC. This chain links TRBV24-1 with TRBJ2-7; 8 bases agree with TRBD2. This CDR3 has 15 amino acids. Germline V gene lookup returns CDR1 KGHDR and CDR2 SFDVKD. V gave up 5 bases and J gave up 7 bases; unmatched junction bases: 12.

This sequence joins TRBV6-6 and TRBJ1-2; D is unresolved. Deletions cut 6 bases from V and 8 bases from J, with 19 bases between. CDR3 length: 14 amino acids. Germline V gene sequence: CDR1 MNHNY, CDR2 SVGAGI (reference sequence). The CDR3 bases are TGTGCCAGCAGACCACGGGCCCTCAGCGGAGGCTACACCTTC. It encodes CASRPRALSGGYTF.

V is TRBV6-4 and J is TRBJ2-3, with 9 bases fitting TRBD2. Germline V gives CDR1 MRHNA, CDR2 SNTAGT. This CDR3 contains 20 residues. Unmatched junction bases numbered 18, after V lost 0 bases and J lost 5 bases. The CDR3 DNA follows: TGTGCCAGCAGTGACTCGAAAACTAGCGGGCTTGTAATTTGGGAAGATACGCAGTATTTT. It translates to CASSDSKTSGLVIWEDTQYF.

There are many counts of this clonotype. The gene calls are TRBV28 and TRBJ2-1; 8 bases are a match to TRBD2. CDR1 and CDR2 (germline): MDHEN, SYDVKM. V shed 10 bases, J shed 0 bases, and the junction held 11 bases outside the gene matches. The CDR3 sequence is 16 residues long. The CDR3 spells CATQSGGALSYNEQFF. The CDR3 region has the DNA TGTGCCACCCAGAGCGGGGGCGCCCTCTCCTACAATGAGCAGTTCTTC.

This clonotype was counted ten times or more. This chain connects TRBV3-1 to TRBJ2-3, with D perhaps matching TRBD2 (5 bases). Germline CDR1 reads LGHDT; CDR2 reads YNNKEL (reference sequence). This CDR3 is 15 amino acids long. Trimming pared 1 base from V and 6 bases from J, leaving 14 bases between. This chain's CDR3 is CASSQAGLAGDTQYF. CDR3 sequence (DNA): TGTGCCAGCAGCCAAGCCGGCCTAGCCGGGGATACGCAGTATTTT.

This clonotype was seen only a few times. The V call is TRBV10-3, the J call TRBJ2-7; the D gene is possibly TRBD2 (6 bases). Germline V gene data show CDR1 as ENHRY and CDR2 as SYGVKD. Deletions cut 3 bases from V and 4 bases from J, with 10 bases between. The CDR3 runs to 13 residues. The chain's CDR3 is CAISDPAGYEQYF. For the CDR3, the DNA is TGTGCCATCAGTGATCCAGCGGGTTACGAGCAGTACTTC.

This clonotype was counted only a few times. V usage is TRBV14 and J usage is TRBJ2-1, with 10 bases that match TRBD2. Trimming at V came to 4 bases and at J to 8 bases, leaving 5 bases not matched to a gene. Germline CDR1 SGHDN, CDR2 FVKESK. The CDR3 is 14 residues long. The DNA for the CDR3 is TGTGCCAGCAGCCGCCGCCTAGCGGGAGATGAGCAGTTCTTC. Translating gives CASSRRLAGDEQFF.

CDR3 region: CSASVSSAEQFF. CDR3 DNA sequence: TGCAGTGCTAGTGTCTCATCGGCGGAGCAGTTCTTC. The chain employs TRBV20-1 and TRBJ2-1; D is unresolved. The germline V and J ends were trimmed by 3 bases and 10 bases, with 13 bases remaining between them. From germline, CDR1 is DFQATT and CDR2 SNEGSKA (reference sequence). The CDR3 is made up of 12 amino acids.

This clonotype occurred many times. This chain joins TRBV11-2 and TRBJ1-3; tentative D call: TRBD1 (5 bases). The V end was cut by 10 bases, the J end by 2 bases, with 15 bases between. The CDR3 covers 14 residues. The germline gives CDR1 SGHAT, CDR2 FQNNGV. CDR3 sequence: CATRQFLTGNTIYF. In DNA form, the CDR3 reads TGTGCCACCAGACAGTTTCTAACTGGAAACACCATATATTTT.

This clonotype occurred once. This chain's CDR3 is CASSGGMDTQYF. The CDR3 region has the DNA TGTGCCAGCAGCGGTGGAATGGATACGCAGTATTTT. The J gene is TRBJ2-3, the V gene TRBV9; no definite D call. Germline V CDR1 and CDR2: SGDLS, YYNGEE. V was pared by 3 bases and J by 6 bases, with 8 bases between. CDR3 length: 12 amino acids.

The gene calls are TRBV9 and TRBJ2-1, with 8 bases that match TRBD2. CDR1 is SGDLS, CDR2 YYNGEE, per germline. V shed 5 bases and J 0 bases; nucleotides not matched to a gene: 4. The CDR3 is 15 residues long. For the CDR3, the DNA is TGTGCCAGCAGTCGGGGGGGCTCCTCCTACAATGAGCAGTTCTTC. This gives the protein CASSRGGSSYNEQFF. The full variable domain, with the rest looked up from reference TRBV9 and TRBJ2-1, is DSGVTQTPKHLITATGQRVTLRCSPRSGDLSVYWYQQSLDQGLQFLIQYYNGEERAKGNILERFSAQQFPDLHSELNLSSLELGDSALYFCASSRGGSSYNEQFFGPGTRLTVL.

For the CDR3, the DNA is TGCAGTGCTACCGACACTAATTCACCCCTCCACTTT. It encodes CSATDTNSPLHF. The chain joins TRBV20-1 to TRBJ1-6, with D uncertain. The CDR3 has 12 amino acids. Germline V gene lookup returns CDR1 DFQATT and CDR2 SNEGSKA (reference sequence). Trimming took 4 bases from V and 6 from J, leaving 7 bases between them.

The chain couples TRBV19 to TRBJ1-1; no definite D call. CDR1 LNHDA and CDR2 SQIVND come from the germline V gene (reference sequence). The germline V and J ends were trimmed by 5 bases and 4 bases, with 17 bases remaining between them. The CDR3 spans 15 residues. CDR3 DNA sequence: TGTGCCAGTAGTCCCCAAACCCGGCGGTTCACTGAAGCTTTCTTT. It is translated as CASSPQTRRFTEAFF.

The rearrangement links TRBV18 to TRBJ1-1; D uncertain. CDR1 KGHSH and CDR2 LQKENI come from the germline V gene. The CDR3 contains 13 residues. The V end was cut by 9 bases, the J end by 2 bases, with 13 bases between. The DNA of the CDR3 is TGTGCCAGTTCAGGTCTCAAAAACACTGAAGCTTTCTTT. It translates to CASSGLKNTEAFF.

This clonotype turned up a few times. The chain employs TRBV6-4 and TRBJ1-2, with 9 bases aligning to TRBD1. The germline V gene has CDR1 MRHNA and CDR2 SNTAGT. Losses at the gene ends were 3 bases for V and 4 bases for J; bases not matched to a gene: 9. This CDR3 is built from 16 residues. CDR3 nucleotides: TGTGCCAGCAGTGAATACGGGGGACAGGGTGTCTATGGCTACACCTTC. It encodes CASSEYGGQGVYGYTF.

The chain has TRBV20-1 and TRBJ2-3; 11 bases line up with TRBD2. This CDR3 region has 16 residues. CDR1 and CDR2 from the germline V gene are DFQATT and SNEGSKA (reference sequence). The V and J ends lost 3 bases and 4 bases, in that order; junction bases with no gene match: 9. CDR3 residues: CSARVTSGRVPDTQYF. The CDR3 DNA reads TGCAGTGCTAGGGTAACTAGCGGGAGAGTCCCAGATACGCAGTATTTT.